Detailed here is one T cell receptor (beta chain). What it binds is not known. These data are taken from a study of T cell repertoires in cytomegalovirus infection. Regarding the study as a whole: Dominating the ex vivo response were HLA-C-restricted CMV-specific TCR beta clonotypes.

One entry per CDR3 protein results from TCRdb running MiXCR on the reads. The sample includes a few hundred thousand distinct CDR3 sequences, about 25% of them seen just once. The V and J ends lost 7 bases and 2 bases respectively, with 11 bases between them. There are 12 residues in the CDR3. Germline assignment: CDR1 SQVTM and CDR2 ANQGSEA. The TCR comes from a human donor in good health (CMV status not recorded). Some clones in this sample may be carry-over from other donors' samples. The specimen was PBMCs. The rearrangement uses TRBV29-1 and TRBJ2-5, with D perhaps matching TRBD1 (6 bases). Here the CDR3 reads CSAPGHQETQYF. The CDR3 DNA is TGCAGCGCCCCGGGACATCAAGAGACCCAGTACTTC.